This passage covers 27 T cell receptor beta chains from one sample sequenced in a study of monozygotic twins with inflammatory bowel disease. Following a re-call of the 5' RACE reads, TCRdb has one entry per CDR3 protein and lacks DNA. This table holds about 300,000 distinct CDR3 sequences. Sequenced input: blood. The receptor source for this set is a human donor with ulcerative colitis or Crohn's disease, or a healthy co-twin of an affected twin (not recorded which).

V and J are TRBV20-1 and TRBJ1-5; TCRdb selects TRBD1, and the lack of DNA leaves this call unchecked. Germline lookup yields CDR1 DFQATT and CDR2 SNEGSKA (reference sequence). The CDR3 extends over 14 amino acids. This CDR3 is CSARPGRINQPQHF.

The chain couples TRBV6-1 to TRBJ1-2; TCRdb calls TRBD1, which cannot be checked without DNA. Germline loops: CDR1 MNHNS, CDR2 SASEGT. This CDR3 spans 13 amino acids. CDR3 in amino acids: CASSEGTGYGYTF.

The V call is TRBV10-3, the J call TRBJ1-5. Per the germline V gene, CDR1 is ENHRY and CDR2 is SYGVKD. The length of the CDR3 is 12 residues. CDR3 region: CAIGQNNQPQHF.

CDR3 protein: CSVEGSSGGRLRSYNEQFF. The chain links TRBV29-1 to TRBJ2-1; TCRdb names TRBD2, which stays unverified in the absence of DNA. CDR3 size: 19 residues. Per the germline V gene, CDR1 is SQVTM and CDR2 is ANQGSEA.

This chain links TRBV6-5 with TRBJ2-1; TCRdb's assignment of TRBD2 cannot be checked, as there is no DNA. This CDR3 comprises 15 residues. Germline CDR1 reads MNHEY; CDR2 reads SVGAGI. CDR3 in amino acids: CASSFTLAGVNEQFF.

This chain links TRBV12-3 or TRBV12-4 with TRBJ2-5. This CDR3 spans 13 amino acids. The CDR3 loop is CASSPSEVQTQYF.

The CDR3 loop is CSARDPSGGKETQYF. The chain uses TRBV20-1 and TRBJ2-5; TCRdb proposes TRBD1, but this gene call is untestable without DNA. Germline V gene lookup returns CDR1 DFQATT and CDR2 SNEGSKA (reference sequence). CDR3 size: 15 residues.

V gene TRBV2 combines with J gene TRBJ1-1; with no DNA, the TCRdb D assignment of TRBD1 cannot be verified. CDR1 is SNHLY, CDR2 FYNNEI, per germline. CDR3 length: 13 amino acids. This CDR3 is CASSRGPNTEAFF. The full variable domain, its missing parts supplied by reference TRBV2 and TRBJ1-1, is EPEVTQTPSHQVTQMGQEVILRCVPISNHLYFYWYRQILGQKVEFLVSFYNNEISEKSEIFDDQFSVERPDGSNFTLKIRSTKLEDSAMYFCASSRGPNTEAFFGQGTRLTVV.

The chain employs TRBV7-3 and TRBJ2-6. The germline V gene encodes CDR1 SGHTA and CDR2 FQGTGA. This CDR3 is 15 amino acids long. The CDR3 sequence is CASSQRPSGANVLTF.

The chain links TRBV18 to TRBJ2-1; no DNA is available, so the TRBD1 call from TCRdb remains unchecked. Germline CDR1 reads KGHSH; CDR2 reads LQKENI. The CDR3 is 16 amino acids. Here the CDR3 reads CASSPQTGSSYNEQFF.

The rearrangement links TRBV7-3 to TRBJ2-5; TCRdb lists TRBD1, though no DNA is available to test this call. There are 15 residues in the CDR3. The germline gives CDR1 SGHTA, CDR2 FQGTGA. CDR3 in amino acids: CASSSDRGFGTVQYF.

This chain joins TRBV6-2 or TRBV6-3 and TRBJ2-3; no DNA is available, so the TRBD2 call from TCRdb remains unchecked. The germline V gene has CDR1 MNHEY and CDR2 SVGEGT. The CDR3 length is 14 residues. This CDR3 is CASSYGRSTDTQYF.

The chain joins TRBV7-9 to TRBJ2-7; the TCRdb call, TRBD2, lacks DNA for checking. Germline loops: CDR1 SEHNR, CDR2 FQNEAQ (reference sequence). CDR3 size: 14 residues. Here the CDR3 reads CASSLGTTHYEQYF.

The rearrangement joins TRBV4-1 to TRBJ2-1; without DNA, the TCRdb call of TRBD2 cannot be checked. The CDR3 consists of 16 residues. The V gene's germline CDR1 is MGHRA and CDR2 YSYEKL. The CDR3 reads CASSQTSSQRVDEQFF.

The chain uses TRBV5-6 and TRBJ1-6. This CDR3 region has 15 residues. Per germline, CDR1 SGHDT and CDR2 YYEEEE. The CDR3 region is CASSLGGTWDSPLHF.

The chain carries TRBV15 and TRBJ2-7; TCRdb designates TRBD1, a call that cannot be tested without DNA. Germline CDR1 reads LNHNV; CDR2 reads YYDKDF (reference sequence). The CDR3 is 13 residues long. This CDR3 is CATSTTGTYEQYF.

The rearrangement uses TRBV12-3 or TRBV12-4 and TRBJ1-6. There are 12 residues in the CDR3. Here the CDR3 reads CASSLWSSPLHF.

The chain employs TRBV7-9 and TRBJ2-7; the TCRdb D gene call, TRBD1, has no DNA to confirm it. CDR1 and CDR2 from the germline V gene are SEHNR and FQNEAQ (reference sequence). The CDR3 has 16 amino acids. CDR3 amino acids: CASSSPGTVVPYEQYF.

This rearrangement joins TRBV7-8 to TRBJ2-1; TCRdb names TRBD2, which stays unverified in the absence of DNA. In germline, CDR1 is SGHVS, CDR2 FQNEAQ. This CDR3 is built from 18 residues. This chain's CDR3 is CASSQNGLAGLHYNEQFF.

The chain employs TRBV7-9 and TRBJ1-2. There are 14 residues in the CDR3. Germline V gene data show CDR1 as SEHNR and CDR2 as FQNEAQ (reference sequence). The CDR3 region is CASRRQEYNYGYTF.

The chain carries TRBV28 and TRBJ2-7; TCRdb calls TRBD1, which cannot be checked without DNA. The CDR3 is 16 residues long. The germline gives CDR1 MDHEN, CDR2 SYDVKM. Here the CDR3 reads CASTSHGTGGTYEQYF.

The chain has TRBV5-1 and TRBJ2-5; the TCRdb call, TRBD2, lacks DNA for checking. The CDR3 extends over 15 amino acids. Germline CDR1 is SGHRS and CDR2 is YFSETQ. The CDR3 sequence is CASSLARGPEETQYF.

CDR3 protein: CATSRPGTNSPLHF. The V gene is TRBV15, the J gene TRBJ1-6; TCRdb designates TRBD1, a call that cannot be tested without DNA. This CDR3 region has 14 residues. CDR1 LNHNV and CDR2 YYDKDF come from the germline V gene (reference sequence).

The V and J genes are TRBV6-2 or TRBV6-3 and TRBJ2-1; TCRdb lists TRBD1, though no DNA is available to test this call. Germline V lookup: CDR1 MNHEY, CDR2 SVGEGT. The CDR3 has 15 residues. The CDR3 reads CASSYRGQTYNEQFF.

The gene calls are TRBV20-1 and TRBJ1-5. Germline values: CDR1 DFQATT, CDR2 SNEGSKA (reference sequence). The length of the CDR3 is 12 residues. Here the CDR3 reads CSALWGNQPQHF.

V is TRBV7-9 and J is TRBJ2-5; there is no DNA to check the TCRdb D call of TRBD1. The CDR3 covers 15 residues. Germline CDR1 SEHNR, CDR2 FQNEAQ (reference sequence). The chain's CDR3 is CASSLRAGHQETQYF.

This chain links TRBV29-1 with TRBJ1-5; the TRBD1 assignment by TCRdb is unverifiable without DNA. The CDR3 contains 11 residues. Germline V CDR1 and CDR2: SQVTM, ANQGSEA. CDR3 region: CSATSGGPQHF.